This section outlines one TCR beta chain sequence together with its context. Its target is not known. The data originate from a study of radiotherapy plus CTLA-4 blockade in lung cancer. Looking at the study overall: Objective responses were documented in 15% to 20% of patients, with disease control in roughly 33%. Study-wide points: Response, reportedly, was best predicted by interferon-beta along with early blood T cell clone dynamics. TCR clones of tumor origin grew in blood after radiotherapy plus ipilimumab.

With ipilimumab providing CTLA-4 blockade, focal radiation was administered to patients who had chemo-refractory metastatic non-small-cell lung cancer. Germline V gene lookup returns CDR1 GTSNPN and CDR2 SVGIG (reference sequence). V was clipped by 1 base and J by 5 bases, with 20 bases between them. The CDR3 has 17 residues. Clones were read by immunoSEQ multiplex PCR, and TCRdb kept only the in-frame ones, dropping some. The table includes about 45,000 clones, about 70% detected once. The sequenced sample was peripheral blood, obtained from a patient treated with radiotherapy plus ipilimumab. V and J are TRBV30 and TRBJ2-2, with D maybe TRBD1 (6 bases). The TCR was taken from a human donor with non-small cell lung cancer who had a partial response to radiotherapy plus ipilimumab. The CDR3 spells CAWSAPPGTSWTGELFF. In DNA form, the CDR3 reads TGTGCCTGGAGTGCACCCCCGGGGACATCATGGACCGGGGAGCTGTTTTTT.